The clone carrying this TCR beta chain has only a few counts. This sample was included in a study of chronic HIV infection and antiretroviral therapy. In TCRdb, the 5' RACE reads were re-called with MiXCR into one record per CDR3 protein. In the table there are roughly 39,000 distinct CDR3 sequences, 7% to 10% of which are singletons. The CDR3 has 17 amino acids. Trimming took off 6 bases at V and 5 bases at J, with 22 bases between the two ends. Germline V gives CDR1 LGHNA, CDR2 YNFKEQ. Specimen: peripheral blood. The chain recombines TRBV4-2 with TRBJ2-2; weak D call: TRBD1 (6 bases). This TCR came from an adult who had HIV and had not received antiretroviral therapy, or was an uninfected healthy control (not recorded which). The chain's CDR3 is CASSIEDSRKETGELFF. DNA of the CDR3: TGTGCCAGCAGTATCGAGGACAGTCGGAAAGAAACCGGGGAGCTGTTTTTT.